This TCR beta chain emerged from a study of blood T cell repertoires in COVID-19. Looking at the study overall: Samples representing acute and convalescent COVID-19 were sourced from the United States, Italy and Spain. The analysed material was cDNA or gDNA that came from T cells, B-cell-depleted T cells, or PBMCs.

Original analysis: Amplifying reference gene primers gave estimates of nucleated cell counts. Assay: immunoSEQ multiplex PCR; the TCRdb copy retains only in-frame clones and omits some. From that table come the V and J calls and clone size; the DNA was used to work out D and trimming. The repertoire holds about 110,000 clones, with around 81% as singletons. This clone occurred once. Germline lookup yields CDR1 SGHDT and CDR2 YYEEEE. This CDR3 comprises 14 residues. V gave up 2 bases and J gave up 4 bases, with 12 bases separating them. Sequencing was performed on peripheral blood. V usage is TRBV5-6 and J usage is TRBJ1-2; possible D gene TRBD1, 5 bases. This receptor was obtained from a woman in her 70s with acute or convalescent COVID-19. The CDR3 reads CASSFLQEGYGYTF. DNA of the CDR3: TGTGCCAGCAGCTTCTTACAGGAGGGCTATGGCTACACCTTC. Full variable domain (missing parts from reference TRBV5-6 and TRBJ1-2): DAGVTQSPTHLIKTRGQQVTLRCSPKSGHDTVSWYQQALGQGPQFIFQYYEEEERQRGNFPDRFSGHQFPNYSSELNVNALLLGDSALYLCASSFLQEGYGYTFGSGTRLTVV.